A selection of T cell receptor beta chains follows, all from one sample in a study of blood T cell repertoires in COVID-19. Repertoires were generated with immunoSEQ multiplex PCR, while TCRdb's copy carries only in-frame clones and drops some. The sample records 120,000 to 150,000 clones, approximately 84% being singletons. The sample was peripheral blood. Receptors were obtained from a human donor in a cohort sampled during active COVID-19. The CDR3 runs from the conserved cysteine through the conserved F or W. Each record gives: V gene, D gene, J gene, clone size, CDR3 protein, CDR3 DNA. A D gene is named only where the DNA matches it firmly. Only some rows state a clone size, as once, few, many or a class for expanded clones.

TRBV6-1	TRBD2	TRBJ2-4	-	CASSEPAGLAGVRSKNIQYF	TGTGCCAGCAGTGAACCTGCGGGACTAGCGGGAGTCCGGAGCAAAAACATTCAGTACTTC
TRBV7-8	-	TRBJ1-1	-	CASSLYLGKITEAFF	TGTGCCAGCAGCTTATATCTCGGGAAAATCACTGAAGCTTTCTTT
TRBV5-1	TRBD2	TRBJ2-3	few	CASSLGLAGADTQYF	TGCGCCAGCAGCTTGGGGCTAGCGGGAGCAGATACGCAGTATTTT
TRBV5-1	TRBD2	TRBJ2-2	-	CASSESSGNTGELFF	TGCGCCAGCAGCGAGTCTAGCGGCAACACCGGGGAGCTGTTTTTT
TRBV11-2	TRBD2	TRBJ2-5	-	CASSSTVLAGGQETQYF	TGTGCCAGCAGCTCCACCGTCCTCGCGGGGGGACAAGAGACCCAGTACTTC
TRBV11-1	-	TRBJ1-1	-	CASSLGRQTSEAFF	TGTGCCAGCAGCTTAGGTCGGCAGACTTCTGAAGCTTTCTTT
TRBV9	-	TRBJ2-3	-	CASSAGTTDTQYF	TGTGCCAGCAGCGCCGGGACTACAGATACGCAGTATTTT
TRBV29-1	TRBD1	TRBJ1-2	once	CSVDKTGTGDGYTF	TGCAGCGTTGATAAGACCGGGACAGGAGATGGCTACACCTTC
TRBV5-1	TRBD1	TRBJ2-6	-	CASSWTGGGGANVLTF	TGCGCCAGCAGCTGGACAGGGGGCGGTGGGGCCAACGTCCTGACTTTC
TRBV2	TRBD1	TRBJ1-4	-	CASTMDRAYEKLFF	TGTGCCAGCACCATGGACAGGGCCTATGAAAAACTGTTTTTT
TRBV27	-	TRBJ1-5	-	CASSPWTDQPQHF	TGTGCCAGCAGTCCGTGGACTGATCAGCCCCAGCATTTT
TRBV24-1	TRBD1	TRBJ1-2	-	CATSEDGTDNGYTF	TGTGCCACCAGTGAGGACGGGACAGACAATGGCTACACCTTC
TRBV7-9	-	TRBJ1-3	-	CASSAPGAVGNTIYF	TGTGCCAGCAGCGCTCCAGGGGCGGTCGGAAACACCATATATTTT
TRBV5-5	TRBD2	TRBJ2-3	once	CASSLSPTRGVTDTQYF	TGTGCCAGCAGCTTATCTCCGACGCGGGGGGTCACAGATACGCAGTATTTT
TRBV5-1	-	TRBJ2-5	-	CASSLYIQETQYF	TGCGCCAGCAGCTTGTATATCCAAGAGACCCAGTACTTC
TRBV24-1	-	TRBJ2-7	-	CATSDIGTQQYF	TGTGCCACCAGCGATATTGGGACACAGCAGTACTTC
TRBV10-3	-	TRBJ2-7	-	CAIGLRTYEQYF	TGTGCCATCGGACTGAGAACCTACGAGCAGTACTTC
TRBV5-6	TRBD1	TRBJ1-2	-	CASTLGQDGLNYGYTF	TGTGCCAGCACCCTCGGACAGGATGGGCTAAACTATGGCTACACCTTC
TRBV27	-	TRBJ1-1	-	CASSTGNTEAFF	TGTGCCAGTTCAACAGGGAACACTGAAGCTTTCTTT
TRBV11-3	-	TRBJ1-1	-	CASSTDRNTEAFF	TGTGCCAGCAGCACAGACAGGAACACTGAAGCTTTCTTT
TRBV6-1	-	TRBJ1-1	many	CASSERPGKNTEAFF	TGTGCCAGCAGTGAACGCCCAGGGAAGAACACTGAAGCTTTCTTT
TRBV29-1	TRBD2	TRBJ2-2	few	CSVEGTSGSGGELFF	TGCAGCGTTGAGGGGACTAGCGGGAGCGGCGGGGAGCTGTTTTTT
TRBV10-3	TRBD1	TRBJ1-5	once	CAISGAGGNQPQHF	TGTGCCATCAGTGGGGCAGGGGGGAATCAGCCCCAGCATTTT
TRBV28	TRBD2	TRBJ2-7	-	CASSTLANYEQYF	TGTGCCAGCAGCACACTAGCGAACTACGAGCAGTACTTC
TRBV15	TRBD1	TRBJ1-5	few	CATSRGGQGAGNQPQHF	TGTGCCACCAGCAGAGGGGGACAGGGGGCAGGCAATCAGCCCCAGCATTTT
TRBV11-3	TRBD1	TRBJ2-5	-	CASSLFRDRIQETQYF	TGTGCCAGCAGCTTATTCCGGGACAGGATCCAAGAGACCCAGTACTTC
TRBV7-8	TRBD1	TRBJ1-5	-	CASSLGTGRGWSNQPQHF	TGTGCCAGCAGCCTAGGGACAGGGCGCGGATGGAGCAATCAGCCCCAGCATTTT
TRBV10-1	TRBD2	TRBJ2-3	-	CASSRLAGVSDTQYF	TGCGCCAGCAGCCGACTAGCGGGAGTTTCGGATACGCAGTATTTT
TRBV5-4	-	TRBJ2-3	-	CASRKDLAASTDTQYF	TGTGCCAGCAGAAAAGATTTAGCGGCTAGCACAGATACGCAGTATTTT
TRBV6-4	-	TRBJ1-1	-	CASSDRAGGATEAFF	TGTGCCAGCAGTGACCGGGCAGGAGGGGCCACTGAAGCTTTCTTT
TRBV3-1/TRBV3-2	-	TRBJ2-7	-	CASSPAGLGEQYF	TGTGCCAGCAGCCCGGCAGGATTAGGCGAGCAGTACTTC
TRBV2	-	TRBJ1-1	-	CATNNPNTEAFF	TGTGCCACCAACAACCCGAACACTGAAGCTTTCTTT
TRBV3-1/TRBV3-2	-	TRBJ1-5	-	CASSQGSGQPQHF	TGTGCCAGCAGCCAAGGGAGTGGGCAGCCCCAGCATTTT
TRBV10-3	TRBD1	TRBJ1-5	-	CAISVDNRGPNQPQHF	TGTGCCATCAGTGTAGATAACAGGGGGCCCAATCAGCCCCAGCATTTT
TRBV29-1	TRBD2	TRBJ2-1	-	CSVAPSGITGEQFF	TGCAGCGTTGCTCCCAGCGGGATAACGGGGGAGCAGTTCTTC
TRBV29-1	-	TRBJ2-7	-	CSVVDRLYEQYF	TGCAGCGTTGTTGACAGGCTCTACGAGCAGTACTTC
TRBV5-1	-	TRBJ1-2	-	CASSLGGGDGRNGYTF	TGCGCCAGCAGCTTGGGAGGAGGGGATGGTCGTAATGGCTACACCTTC
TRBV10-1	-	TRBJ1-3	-	CASSESPGPSGNTIYF	TGCGCCAGCAGTGAGTCCCCAGGCCCCTCTGGAAACACCATATATTTT
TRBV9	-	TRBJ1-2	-	CASSAQGHPNYGYTF	TGTGCCAGCAGCGCCCAGGGACACCCTAACTATGGCTACACCTTC
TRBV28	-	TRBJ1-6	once	CASSLSTRRLASPLHF	TGTGCCAGCAGTTTGTCAACCCGGCGGCTTGCTTCACCCCTCCACTTT
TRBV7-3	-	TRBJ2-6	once	CASSSTPRGPDGANVLTF	TGTGCCAGCAGCTCTACGCCCCGCGGGCCTGACGGGGCCAACGTCCTGACTTTC
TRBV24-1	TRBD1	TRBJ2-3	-	CATSDTGTESTDTQYF	TGTGCCACCAGTGACACCGGGACAGAGAGCACAGATACGCAGTATTTT
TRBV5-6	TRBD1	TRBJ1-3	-	CASSFWDRATIYF	TGTGCCAGCAGCTTTTGGGACAGGGCCACCATATATTTT